Presented here are 30 T cell receptor beta chains from one specimen sequenced in a study of early T cells in non-severe SARS-CoV-2 infection. TCRdb ran MiXCR on the 5' RACE reads and lists one entry per CDR3 protein. Of approximately 66,000 distinct CDR3 sequences in the sample, less than 15% were seen once. The sequenced sample was whole blood. The receptors were gathered from an adult who was a healthcare worker with PCR-confirmed SARS-CoV-2 infection or an uninfected control (not recorded which).

At least ten counts were recorded for this clonotype. The chain is built from TRBV11-2 and TRBJ2-5; D uncertain. Deletions cut 1 base from V and 6 bases from J, with 6 bases between. The CDR3 totals 12 residues. CDR1 and CDR2 from the germline V gene are SGHAT and FQNNGV. The CDR3 DNA is TGTGCCAGCAGCTTAGCGAGTCAGACCCAGTACTTC. Protein: CASSLASQTQYF.

Ten or more counts support this clonotype. One junction end does not reproduce the germline sequence, and a read error may be involved. The chain combines TRBV5-1 with TRBJ1-3; 8 positions agree with TRBD1. The CDR3 spans 14 residues. The germline CDR1 and CDR2 sequences are SGHRS and YFSETQ. The CDR3 DNA is TGCGCCAGCAGCGGGGGGACAGGAGGAAGCACCATATATTTT. Translation gives CASSGGTGGSTIYF.

The table lists this clonotype with a few counts. The CDR3 DNA sequence: TGTGCCGGACGACAGGGGGGTAGTTTGGCTAATGAAAAACTGTTTTTT. This encodes CAGRQGGSLANEKLFF. The rearrangement uses TRBV6-6 and TRBJ1-4; 9 positions match TRBD1. Germline CDR1 and CDR2: MNHNY and SVGAGI (reference sequence). The junction had 13 bases not matched to a gene; V was cut back by 11 bases and J by 3 bases. The CDR3 extends over 16 amino acids.

There are a few counts of this clonotype. The V and J genes are TRBV7-8 and TRBJ1-1; D is unresolved. V lost 5 bases and J lost 8, with 15 bases in between. The germline gives CDR1 SGHVS, CDR2 FQNEAQ. The CDR3 consists of 13 residues. The CDR3 region is CASSPGSLTEAFF. The CDR3 region has the DNA TGTGCCAGCAGCCCCGGTTCGCTTACAGAAGCTTTCTTT.

V is TRBV10-3 and J is TRBJ2-1; 10 nucleotides line up with TRBD2. CDR3 length equals 15 residues. V was clipped by 4 bases and J by 4 bases; unmatched bases: 4. The germline CDR1 and CDR2 sequences are ENHRY and SYGVKD. CDR3 sequence: CAISASGGAYNEQFF. CDR3 DNA sequence: TGTGCCATCAGTGCGAGCGGGGGGGCGTACAATGAGCAGTTCTTC.

In its sample, this clonotype was seen many times. This chain's CDR3 is CASRRDSYNEQFF. The CDR3 coding sequence is TGTGCCAGCAGGCGGGACAGCTACAATGAGCAGTTCTTC. The chain is built from TRBV3-1 and TRBJ2-1; D is perhaps TRBD1 (7 bases). Germline V CDR1 and CDR2: LGHDT, YNNKEL (reference sequence). Trimming took off 6 bases at V and 3 bases at J, with 9 bases between the two ends. The CDR3 consists of 13 residues.

The rearrangement joins TRBV18 to TRBJ2-7; 8 positions match TRBD1. There are 16 residues in the CDR3. J was trimmed by 2 bases and V by 4 bases; bases with no gene match: 10. In germline, CDR1 is KGHSH, CDR2 LQKENI. The CDR3 DNA sequence: TGTGCCAGCTCACAATTTACCGGGACAGGAACCTACGAGCAGTACTTC. Translated: CASSQFTGTGTYEQYF.

This clonotype was counted a few times. The V call is TRBV7-2, the J call TRBJ1-3, with a weak D call TRBD1 (6 bases). CDR1 SGHTA and CDR2 FQGNSA come from the germline V gene. This CDR3 region has 14 residues. V lost 7 bases and J lost 3, with 13 bases in between. CDR3 loop: CASTKAGVGNTIYF. CDR3 in DNA: TGTGCCAGCACCAAAGCAGGGGTTGGAAACACCATATATTTT.

In its sample, this clonotype was seen a few times. The chain has TRBV9 and TRBJ2-3; TRBD2 matches at 7 bases. The CDR3 extends over 14 amino acids. Trimming at V came to 7 bases and at J to 7 bases, leaving 12 bases not matched to a gene. Germline V CDR1 and CDR2: SGDLS, YYNGEE. The CDR3 here is CASSGEGVLNTQYF. The CDR3 nucleotides read TGTGCCAGCTCGGGGGAGGGAGTACTGAATACGCAGTATTTT.

In its sample, this clonotype was seen many times. CDR3 region: CSARRDRLSYEQYF. The CDR3 coding sequence is TGCAGTGCTCGCCGGGACAGGCTCTCCTACGAGCAGTACTTC. The rearrangement joins TRBV20-1 to TRBJ2-7; 8 bases map to TRBD1. Per germline, CDR1 DFQATT and CDR2 SNEGSKA (reference sequence). The CDR3 has 14 amino acids. Trimming removed 5 bases from V and 0 bases from J; junction bases left unmatched: 6.

This clonotype was counted only a few times. This rearrangement joins TRBV4-2 to TRBJ2-3, with 8 nucleotides matching TRBD2. With 0 bases clipped from V and 7 bases from J, the junction kept 9 bases outside the gene matches. The length of the CDR3 is 16 residues. Germline V gene sequence: CDR1 LGHNA, CDR2 YNFKEQ. CDR3 in DNA: TGTGCCAGCAGCCAAGAACCAGCGGGAGAGGAATATACGCAGTATTTT. Translation gives CASSQEPAGEEYTQYF.

This clonotype was counted at least ten times. The chain has TRBV18 and TRBJ1-6, with D tentatively TRBD1 (6 bases). V lost 2 bases, J lost 6 bases, and 11 bases lay in between. CDR3 size: 15 residues. CDR1 KGHSH and CDR2 LQKENI come from the germline V gene. This CDR3 is CASSPTGFSNSPLHF. CDR3 nucleotide sequence: TGTGCCAGCTCACCAACAGGGTTTTCTAATTCACCCCTCCACTTT.

This clonotype has a count of ten or more. The genes are TRBV5-4 and TRBJ2-5; D gene uncertain. There are 14 residues in the CDR3. Looked up from germline, CDR1 is SGHNT and CDR2 is YYREEE (reference sequence). V lost 4 bases, J lost 1 base, and 11 bases lay in between. The CDR3, as DNA: TGTGCCAGCAGCCCGAGACGGGCCCAAGAGACCCAGTACTTC. It translates to CASSPRRAQETQYF.

V gene TRBV18 combines with J gene TRBJ1-5; no firm D call. V lost 4 bases to trimming and J lost 0 bases, with 7 bases between them. CDR3 size: 14 residues. Germline-derived CDR1 and CDR2 are KGHSH and LQKENI. CDR3 amino acids: CASSQGNSNQPQHF. CDR3 bases: TGTGCCAGCTCACAGGGTAATAGCAATCAGCCCCAGCATTTT.

This chain links TRBV29-1 with TRBJ2-7, with TRBD1 matching 7 bases. The V gene end was trimmed by 6 bases and the J gene end by 6 bases; junction bases not matched to a gene: 11. CDR1 SQVTM and CDR2 ANQGSEA come from the germline V gene. The CDR3 is 13 amino acids. The DNA for the CDR3 is TGCAGCGTGAAGACAGGGTCAACTTCCGAGCAGTACTTC. It yields the protein CSVKTGSTSEQYF.

This clonotype was detected a few times. The chain has TRBV7-3 and TRBJ1-1; no clear D. V dropped 2 bases and J dropped 2 bases, with 12 bases sitting between them. This CDR3 spans 15 amino acids. CDR1 and CDR2 from the germline V gene are SGHTA and FQGTGA. The chain's CDR3 is CASSLDSGINTEAFF. In DNA, the CDR3 is TGTGCCAGCAGCTTAGATTCAGGAATAAACACTGAAGCTTTCTTT.

This clonotype was picked up many times. V and J are TRBV7-9 and TRBJ2-3, with 10 nucleotides matching TRBD2. After removal of 5 bases from V and 8 bases from J, the junction contained 10 bases not matched to a gene. Germline V CDR1 and CDR2: SEHNR, FQNEAQ (reference sequence). The CDR3 contains 15 residues. CDR3 loop: CASSPTSGVHGTQYF. The DNA for the CDR3 is TGTGCCAGCAGCCCCACTAGCGGGGTCCATGGTACGCAGTATTTT.

This chain connects TRBV12-3 or TRBV12-4 to TRBJ2-2; 9 bases match TRBD2. The CDR3 has 15 amino acids. Trimming cost V 3 bases and J 6 bases; bases outside gene matches: 5. The CDR3 DNA reads as TGTGCCAGCAGTTTGTATAGCGGGAGCCCCGGGGAGCTGTTTTTT. Encoded protein: CASSLYSGSPGELFF.

This CDR3 reads CSVSPGHEQFF. The CDR3 nucleotides read TGCAGCGTCTCGCCGGGACATGAGCAGTTCTTC. V gene TRBV29-1 combines with J gene TRBJ2-1, with D perhaps given as TRBD1 or TRBD2 (5 bases each). The CDR3 has 11 residues. Trimming took 6 bases from V and 8 from J, leaving 11 bases between them. Germline V gives CDR1 SQVTM, CDR2 ANQGSEA.

This clonotype occurred a few times. The DNA for the CDR3 is TGTGCCTGGAGTGGGGACAGGGGGCCCTACGAGCAGTACTTC. Amino acids: CAWSGDRGPYEQYF. The chain couples TRBV30 to TRBJ2-7; 12 bases map to TRBD1. CDR1 and CDR2 from the germline V gene are GTSNPN and SVGIG (reference sequence). The CDR3 loop spans 14 amino acids. Germline trimming cut 1 base from V and 2 bases from J; bases unmatched to any gene: 0.

This clonotype occurred a few times. The CDR3 DNA sequence: TGTGCCAGCAAAACCAGGTCGATAAAACAAGAGACCCAGTACTTC. Translation: CASKTRSIKQETQYF. The V call is TRBV5-6, the J call TRBJ2-5, with no clear D. The CDR3 loop spans 15 amino acids. Deletions cut 6 bases from V and 2 bases from J, with 17 bases between. CDR1 and CDR2 from the germline V gene are SGHDT and YYEEEE.

This clonotype was detected only a few times. The rearrangement links TRBV6-2 or TRBV6-3 to TRBJ2-7; D call uncertain. Deletions cut 0 bases from V and 0 bases from J, with 12 bases between. Germline CDR1 and CDR2: MNHEY and SVGEGT. The CDR3 has 16 amino acids. In DNA, the CDR3 is TGTGCCAGCAGTTACTCGGATCGCTCACTCTCCTACGAGCAGTACTTC. Its protein is CASSYSDRSLSYEQYF.

This clonotype has at least ten counts. This chain links TRBV11-3 with TRBJ2-1, with a tentative D call TRBD2 (5 bases). V gave up 5 bases and J gave up 2 bases, with 10 bases separating them. Germline V gene data show CDR1 as SGHNT and CDR2 as YENEEA. The CDR3 covers 14 residues. This chain's CDR3 is CASSPDWTYNEQFF. DNA of the CDR3: TGTGCCAGCAGCCCGGACTGGACCTACAATGAGCAGTTCTTC.

The chain employs TRBV12-3 or TRBV12-4 and TRBJ2-3; D is unclear. The better agreement between TRBJ1-5 and the DNA end casts doubt on the J call. The CDR3 is 13 amino acids. CDR3: CASSNLLAGFQHF. The CDR3 coding sequence is TGTGCCAGCAGCAACTTACTAGCGGGGTTCCAGCATTTT.

This clonotype was recorded many times. The chain couples TRBV11-2 to TRBJ2-1, with D perhaps matching TRBD2 (6 bases). V lost 5 bases, J lost 11 bases, and 10 bases lay in between. Per the germline V gene, CDR1 is SGHAT and CDR2 is FQNNGV. This CDR3 has 11 amino acids. The CDR3 nucleotides are TGTGCCAGCAGCCTGGGACTTCAGCAGTTCTTC. Translating it yields CASSLGLQQFF.

This clonotype was found many times. This rearrangement joins TRBV7-9 to TRBJ2-4; tentatively, D is TRBD1 (6 bases). V gave up 5 bases and J gave up 6 bases, with 14 bases separating them. CDR3 length equals 14 residues. Germline CDR1 reads SEHNR; CDR2 reads FQNEAQ (reference sequence). The CDR3 nucleotides read TGTGCCAGCAGCAAGGGGGAAGGGAGAAACATTCAGTACTTC. This translates into CASSKGEGRNIQYF.

The rearrangement uses TRBV28 and TRBJ2-2, with no clear D. Trimming left V 5 bases short and J 7 bases short, with 5 bases between. Germline V gene sequence: CDR1 MDHEN, CDR2 SYDVKM. The CDR3 totals 11 residues. CDR3: CASSTYGELFF. The DNA of the CDR3 is TGTGCCAGCAGTACCTACGGGGAGCTGTTTTTT.

The gene calls are TRBV7-3 and TRBJ2-1; TRBD2 aligns across 9 bases. V shed 5 bases, J shed 8 bases, and the junction held 4 bases outside the gene matches. The length of the CDR3 is 13 residues. Germline loops: CDR1 SGHTA, CDR2 FQGTGA. The CDR3 here is CASSPAGGHEQFF. CDR3 in DNA: TGTGCCAGCAGCCCAGCGGGAGGTCATGAGCAGTTCTTC.

The rearrangement links TRBV29-1 to TRBJ2-5; 10 positions match TRBD2. V gave up 6 bases and J gave up 4 bases; unmatched junction bases: 8. This CDR3 is 14 amino acids long. Germline lookup yields CDR1 SQVTM and CDR2 ANQGSEA. CDR3 nucleotides: TGCAGCGTCGTCAAGCGGGGGGGCGGAGAGACCCAGTACTTC. Amino acid sequence: CSVVKRGGGETQYF.

This clonotype was picked up a small number of times. CDR3 protein: CSVEGPGEQFF. CDR3 sequence (DNA): TGCAGCGTTGAGGGGCCCGGTGAGCAGTTCTTC. The V and J genes are TRBV29-1 and TRBJ2-1; TRBD1 might be the D (5 bases). The CDR3 is made up of 11 amino acids. Trimming took 3 bases from V and 9 from J, leaving 9 bases between them. CDR1 and CDR2 (germline): SQVTM, ANQGSEA.